This TCR beta chain comes out of a study of PD-1 blockade in classical Hodgkin lymphoma. TCRdb's copy holds only in-frame clones and misses some; the assay was immunoSEQ multiplex PCR. This table has under 9,000 clones, about four fifths appearing once. A remark on this clone: Its specificity is unknown.

The study's findings and limits: At C4D1, TCR diversity had climbed significantly for CD4+ cells, though not for CD8+ cells.

Time point defined: cycle 4 day 1 (C4D1), after 6 weeks of nivolumab. All trial patients relapsed after autologous stem cell transplantation. From thawed PBMCs, magnetic negative selection was used to isolate the CD8+ T cells. Complete response, partial response or progressive disease were the best responses. Trimming cost V 7 bases and J 7 bases, with 16 bases left between them. CDR3 length: 13 residues. CDR1 and CDR2 (germline): MGHRA, YSYEKL. The source was CD8+ T cells from blood, collected before the fourth cycle of nivolumab. The source of this sequence is a human donor with classical Hodgkin lymphoma. The V call is TRBV4-1, the J call TRBJ1-1, with no clear D. CDR3 sequence (DNA): TGCGCCAGCAACCCTCCGGGAGGTAATGAAGCTTTCTTT. It translates to CASNPPGGNEAFF.